This T cell receptor (beta chain) was captured in a study of shared clonotypes between healthy human individuals. Points from the study as a whole: Generally, naive subsets came out with larger estimated richness than memory subsets.

Sorted-subset replicate PCR reactions contained 200 ng DNA, corresponding to some 28,000 T cell genomes. In the source study's methods: ImmunoSEQ sequences covered only the junction and lacked quality scores; filtering therefore differed. Sequenced by immunoSEQ multiplex PCR; TCRdb stores in-frame clones only, minus some. Clone size and V and J calls were adopted from that table, with D and trimming inferred from the DNA. The sample gives over 2,000,000 clones, about 93% of which show up once; more than 1.5% is in the top ten. J lost 1 base, V lost 2 bases, and 7 bases had no gene match. The CDR3 totals 15 residues. From germline, CDR1 is GTSNPN and CDR2 SVGIG (reference sequence). This clone occurred once. Its antigen is not known. Naive CD8 cells comprised CD45RO-negative, CCR7-positively selected cells, excluding terminally differentiated effector memory CD45RA+ cells. The donors were adults (healthy and HIV-negative) with no recent acute infections or vaccinations.

The sequence was collected from a man between 18 and 35 years old in good health. Some clones in this sample may be carry-over from other donors' samples. Sequencing was performed on naive CD8+ T cells from PBMCs. The chain employs TRBV30 and TRBJ2-7; 8 bases agree with TRBD1. The CDR3 DNA reads as TGTGCCTGGAGTAGGGGGACAGGACGGTCCTACGAGCAGTACTTC. As protein: CAWSRGTGRSYEQYF. The full variable domain, in which reference TRBV30 and TRBJ2-7 provide the parts outside the CDR3, is SQTIHQWPATLVQPVGSPLSLECTVEGTSNPNLYWYRQAAGRGLQLLFYSVGIGQISSEVPQNLSASRPQDRQFILSSKKLLLSDSGFYLCAWSRGTGRSYEQYFGPGTRLTVT.